The clone carrying this T cell receptor (beta chain) showed up just once. With 5 bases removed from V and 0 bases from J, the gap between germline ends came to 8 bases. CDR3 length: 15 residues. Germline loops: CDR1 KGHSH, CDR2 LQKENI. These data are taken from a study of CD8 T cells in Susac syndrome. Relapsing-remitting disease, either stable or active, was present in the treatment-naive patients who were the multiple sclerosis controls. Negative isolation was applied to CD8+ and CD4+ T cells, and FACS enrichment was applied to TEMRA cells. RNA was extracted with the RNeasy kit, and a quantity of roughly 0.5 to 1 ug was reverse transcribed using random hexamers. A multiplex approach, immunoSEQ multiplex PCR, amplified TCR beta CDR3 across 54 Vbeta and 13 Jbeta. TCRdb fed the immunoSEQ multiplex PCR reads into MiXCR, producing one record per CDR3 protein. The top ten hold around 0.097% of the sample, which has around 180,000 distinct CDR3 sequences, around 93% seen once.

This chain uses TRBV18 with TRBJ2-6; the D is unclear. The source is a human donor with multiple sclerosis. Sequenced material: CD4+ T cells from PBMCs. This chain's CDR3 is CASSARDSGANVLTF. The CDR3 DNA reads as TGTGCCAGCTCAGCTAGAGACTCTGGGGCCAACGTCCTGACTTTC.